Listed below are T cell receptor beta chains from one sample, sequenced in a study of T cell responses to AZD1222 COVID-19 vaccine. Clones were sequenced by immunoSEQ multiplex PCR, and TCRdb holds only the in-frame ones, with some missing. The sample gives around 130,000 clones, roughly 88% of which show up once; roughly 20% is in the top ten. The source material was peripheral blood, sampled on day 0 of MenACWY control vaccination. These receptors all come from an adult in good health. Both conserved end residues are part of each CDR3. A D gene is named only where the DNA matches it firmly.

J: TRBJ1-2; D: -; V: TRBV19; CDR3: CASTPTTASINYGYTF; DNA: TGTGCCAGTACTCCCACCACGGCTTCAATCAACTATGGCTACACCTTC
J: TRBJ2-6; D: -; V: TRBV6-6; CDR3: CASSRRGGPVSGANVLTF; DNA: TGTGCCAGCAGTCGGCGAGGCGGGCCTGTTTCTGGGGCCAACGTCCTGACTTTC
J: TRBJ2-1; D: -; V: TRBV7-9; CDR3: CASSLPPWGQGNNEQFF; DNA: TGTGCCAGCAGCCTCCCCCCCTGGGGGCAGGGGAACAATGAGCAGTTCTTC
J: TRBJ2-5; D: TRBD2; V: TRBV19; CDR3: CASSNEAGGPETQYF; DNA: TGTGCCAGTAGTAATGAAGCGGGAGGGCCGGAGACCCAGTACTTC
J: TRBJ1-2; D: -; V: TRBV30; CDR3: CAWRQLGRSVSYTF; DNA: TGTGCCTGGAGGCAGTTGGGGAGGAGTGTGAGCTACACCTTC
J: TRBJ2-1; D: -; V: TRBV30; CDR3: CAWRGTRVYNEQFF; DNA: TGTGCCTGGAGAGGGACACGGGTCTACAATGAGCAGTTCTTC
J: TRBJ2-1; D: -; V: TRBV27; CDR3: CASSLGLVRTTVSYNEQFF; DNA: TGTGCCAGCAGTTTAGGGTTGGTTCGGACTACAGTGTCCTACAATGAGCAGTTCTTC
J: TRBJ1-5; D: -; V: TRBV11-2; CDR3: CASSSGHAQHF; DNA: TGTGCCAGCAGCTCCGGGCATGCCCAGCATTTT
J: TRBJ1-3; D: -; V: TRBV30; CDR3: CAWKDQGITGNTIYF; DNA: TGTGCCTGGAAGGATCAGGGTATTACTGGAAACACCATATATTTT
J: TRBJ1-1; D: -; V: TRBV7-6; CDR3: CASSLGQDMNTEAFF; DNA: TGTGCCAGCAGCTTAGGACAGGACATGAACACTGAAGCTTTCTTT
J: TRBJ2-1; D: TRBD2; V: TRBV4-2; CDR3: CASSQFQAGVHEQFF; DNA: TGTGCCAGCAGCCAATTCCAGGCGGGAGTCCATGAGCAGTTCTTC
J: TRBJ1-6; D: TRBD1; V: TRBV2; CDR3: CASRGTGPSPLHF; DNA: TGTGCCAGCAGGGGGACAGGGCCCTCACCCCTCCACTTT
J: TRBJ2-3; D: -; V: TRBV13; CDR3: CASRHEQGHTQYF; DNA: TGTGCCAGCAGGCATGAACAGGGCCATACGCAGTATTTT